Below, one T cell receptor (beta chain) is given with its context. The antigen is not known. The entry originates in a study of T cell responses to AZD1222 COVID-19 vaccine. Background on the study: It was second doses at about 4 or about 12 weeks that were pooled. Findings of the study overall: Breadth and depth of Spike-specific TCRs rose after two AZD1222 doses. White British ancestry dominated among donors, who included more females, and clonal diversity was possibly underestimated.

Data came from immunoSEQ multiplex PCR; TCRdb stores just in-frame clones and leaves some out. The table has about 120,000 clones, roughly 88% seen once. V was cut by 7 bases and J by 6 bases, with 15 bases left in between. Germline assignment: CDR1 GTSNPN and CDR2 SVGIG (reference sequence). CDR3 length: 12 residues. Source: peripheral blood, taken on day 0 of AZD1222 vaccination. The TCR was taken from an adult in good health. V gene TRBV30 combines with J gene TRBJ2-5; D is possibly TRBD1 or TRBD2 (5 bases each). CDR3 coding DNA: TGTGCCTACACGGGGCTATGGCAGACCCAGTACTTC. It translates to CAYTGLWQTQYF.